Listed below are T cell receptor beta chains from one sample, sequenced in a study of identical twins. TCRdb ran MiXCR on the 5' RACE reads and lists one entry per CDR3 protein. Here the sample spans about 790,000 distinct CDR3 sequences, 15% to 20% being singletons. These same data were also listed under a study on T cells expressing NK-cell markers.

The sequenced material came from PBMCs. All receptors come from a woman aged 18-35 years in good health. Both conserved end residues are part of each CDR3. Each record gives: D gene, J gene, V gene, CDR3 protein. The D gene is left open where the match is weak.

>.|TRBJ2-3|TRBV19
CASSILNTDTQYF
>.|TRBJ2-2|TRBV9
CASSPTHGTTNTGELFF
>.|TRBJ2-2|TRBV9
CASSGGGIDTGELFF
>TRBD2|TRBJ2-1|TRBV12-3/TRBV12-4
CASRLTSGVPEQFF
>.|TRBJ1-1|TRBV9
CASSVGEIPEAFF
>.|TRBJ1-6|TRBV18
CASSPDRGGSPLHF
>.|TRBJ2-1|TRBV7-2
CASSLVGGVSRGEQFF
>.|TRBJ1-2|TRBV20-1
CSAPGLNGYTF
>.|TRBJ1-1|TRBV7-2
CASRRPLGGWGNTEAFF
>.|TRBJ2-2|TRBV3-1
CASSQVGGAHTGELFF
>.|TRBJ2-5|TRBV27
CASSPGSEGTQETQYF
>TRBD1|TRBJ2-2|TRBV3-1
CASSLTDRAGGELFF
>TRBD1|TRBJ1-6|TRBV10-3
CAIRAGGNSPLHF
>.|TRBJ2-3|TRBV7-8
CASSLTWRDTQYF
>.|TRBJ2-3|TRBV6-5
CASSYSSSTDTQYF
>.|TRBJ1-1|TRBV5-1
CASSLLGGRNTEAFF
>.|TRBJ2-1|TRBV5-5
CASSPPGTYNEQFF
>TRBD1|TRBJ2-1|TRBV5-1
CASRRDRYNEQFF
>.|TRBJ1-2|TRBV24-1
CATSDSGTGGYTF
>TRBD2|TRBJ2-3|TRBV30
CAWGGGSGTTDTQYF
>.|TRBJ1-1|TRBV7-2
CASSLVMGTEAFF
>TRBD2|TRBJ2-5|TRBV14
CASSRYGEGLGSRETQYF
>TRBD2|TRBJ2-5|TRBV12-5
CASGPGTSGGNQETQYF
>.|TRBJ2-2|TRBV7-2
CASSLVRIGELFF
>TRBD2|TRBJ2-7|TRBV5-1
CASSPYTSGTGEQYF
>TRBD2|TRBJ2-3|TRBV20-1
CSARDPTSGDTQYF
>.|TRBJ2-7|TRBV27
CASSQRQAYEQYF
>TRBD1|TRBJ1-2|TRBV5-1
CASSFGTDLYGYTF
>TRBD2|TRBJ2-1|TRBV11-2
CASSLGSGSVNEQFF
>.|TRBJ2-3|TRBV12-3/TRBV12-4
CASSLGRAGYF
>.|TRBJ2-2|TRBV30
CAWSVGVTGELFF
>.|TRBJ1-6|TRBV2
CASKFTREDSPLHF
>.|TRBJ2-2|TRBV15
CATSRDKTATGELFF
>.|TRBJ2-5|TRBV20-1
CSARDGLGLGTQYF
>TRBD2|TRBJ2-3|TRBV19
CASSYASGTDTQYF
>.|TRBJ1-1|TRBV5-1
CASSWVGDSTEAFF
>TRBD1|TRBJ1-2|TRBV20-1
CSARWDRDREYTF
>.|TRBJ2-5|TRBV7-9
CASSHAPGTHQETQYF
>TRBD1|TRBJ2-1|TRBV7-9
CASSLGGTGANNEQFF
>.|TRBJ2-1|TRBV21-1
CASSKGTGEDNEQFF
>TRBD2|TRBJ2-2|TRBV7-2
CASRGLAGVEELFF
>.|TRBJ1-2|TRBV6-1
CASSDGMHYGYTF
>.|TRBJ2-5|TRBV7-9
CASSSGVSPETQYF
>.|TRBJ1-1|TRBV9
CASTATAMNTEAFF
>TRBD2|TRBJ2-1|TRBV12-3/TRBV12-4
CASNDLAGGVDEQFF
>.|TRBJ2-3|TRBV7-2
CASSLAGDFTDTQYF
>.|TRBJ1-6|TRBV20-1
CSASLSPLHF
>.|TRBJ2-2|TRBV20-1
CSASLQGYGELFF
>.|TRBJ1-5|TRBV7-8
CASSRTTGSNQPQHF
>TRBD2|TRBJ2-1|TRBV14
CASSQTSGTVSNEQFF
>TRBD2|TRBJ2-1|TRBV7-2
CASSFYSGNYNEQFF
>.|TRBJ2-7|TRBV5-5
CASSLEAGAFSYEQYF
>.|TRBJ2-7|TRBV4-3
CASSQELGWGAFSYEQYF
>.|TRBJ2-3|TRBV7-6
CASSLSTVTDTQYF
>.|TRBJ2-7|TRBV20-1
CSARDTGATRNEQYF
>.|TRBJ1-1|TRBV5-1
CASSLEQTEAFF
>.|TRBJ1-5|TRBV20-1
CSARSNSNQPQHF